The 31 T cell receptor beta chains below come from one sample, sequenced in a study of HIV-infected patients and healthy controls. Whole blood was used without fractionation, so all unsorted peripheral T cells were included. Reverse transcription used 500 to 550 ng RNA and constant-region primers for alpha and beta. Alpha and beta chain libraries were made separately by chain-specific third strand synthesis with multiplexing indices. TCRdb re-called the 5' RACE reads through MiXCR, storing one row per CDR3 protein. This table has 8,000 to 10,000 distinct CDR3 sequences, approximately 7% appearing once. Sequencing used blood, obtained before antiretroviral therapy. These receptor sequences come from an adult with HIV infection.

This clonotype was counted a few times. V usage is TRBV12-3 or TRBV12-4 and J usage is TRBJ2-7; D is possibly TRBD1 (6 bases). V lost 4 bases to trimming and J lost 6 bases, with 10 bases between them. The CDR3 sequence is 12 residues long. DNA for the CDR3: TGTGCCAGCAGTTCCGGGACACGCGAGCAGTACTTC. This encodes CASSSGTREQYF.

This clonotype was counted at least ten times. The chain has TRBV30 and TRBJ1-3, with D possibly being TRBD1 (5 bases). Trimming took 8 bases from V and 0 from J, leaving 17 bases between them. This CDR3 region has 15 residues. The germline V gene has CDR1 GTSNPN and CDR2 SVGIG (reference sequence). CDR3 nucleotides: TGTGCCAGGACCGGGACTCCCAGCTCTGGAAACACCATATATTTT. It translates to CARTGTPSSGNTIYF.

This clonotype was counted ten times or more. V and J are TRBV20-1 and TRBJ2-3, with 7 bases matching TRBD1. Trimming took 1 base from V and 8 from J; bases not matched to a gene: 12. Germline lookup yields CDR1 DFQATT and CDR2 SNEGSKA (reference sequence). The CDR3 runs to 15 residues. The CDR3 loop is CSARVPQGISRTQYF. The CDR3 region has the DNA TGCAGTGCTAGAGTCCCACAGGGGATTTCACGTACGCAGTATTTT.

In its sample, this clonotype was seen many times. The genes are TRBV4-1 and TRBJ2-4; D gene unclear. This CDR3 has 17 residues. V was pared by 0 bases and J by 0 bases, with 12 bases between. Germline V gene lookup returns CDR1 MGHRA and CDR2 YSYEKL. CDR3 sequence reads: CASSQDGQGIAKNIQYF. The CDR3 DNA is TGCGCCAGCAGCCAAGATGGGCAAGGGATAGCCAAAAACATTCAGTACTTC.

In its sample, this clonotype was seen many times. This chain links TRBV7-2 with TRBJ2-1; D is unclear. CDR1 is SGHTA and CDR2 is FQGNSA in the germline V gene. V lost 5 bases, J lost 0 bases, and 11 bases lay in between. The CDR3 runs 15 residues. The CDR3 region is CASSPQGGSYNEQFF. The CDR3 coding sequence is TGTGCCAGCAGCCCACAAGGTGGCTCCTACAATGAGCAGTTCTTC.

This clonotype was seen at least ten times. The gene calls are TRBV7-8 and TRBJ2-7, with 9 bases fitting TRBD1. The CDR3 contains 15 residues. V was pared by 5 bases and J by 5 bases, with 10 bases of the junction left unmatched. Germline CDR1 SGHVS, CDR2 FQNEAQ. CDR3 sequence reads: CASSRHAGQGNEQYF. As DNA, the CDR3 is TGTGCCAGCAGCCGACACGCGGGACAGGGAAACGAGCAGTACTTC.

This clonotype was recorded at least ten times. J is TRBJ1-4 and V is TRBV12-3 or TRBV12-4; no clear D gene. This CDR3 region has 18 residues. Trimming took 7 bases from V and 0 from J, leaving 21 bases between them. CDR3 nucleotides: TGTGCCAGCACCACGACCCTCCAAATTGGGGCAACTAATGAAAAACTGTTTTTT. This gives the protein CASTTTLQIGATNEKLFF.

V usage is TRBV9 and J usage is TRBJ1-2; 11 positions match TRBD1. The V gene end was trimmed by 5 bases and the J gene end by 3 bases; junction bases not matched to a gene: 6. Germline CDR1 reads SGDLS; CDR2 reads YYNGEE. CDR3 length equals 15 residues. CDR3 DNA: TGTGCCAGCAGAGATAGGGGACAGGGGGACTATGGCTACACCTTC. The encoded protein is CASRDRGQGDYGYTF.

The sample holds many counts of this clonotype. The chain links TRBV24-1 to TRBJ2-1; either TRBD1 or TRBD2 may fit D (5 bases each). Trimming left V 7 bases short and J 0 bases short, with 9 bases between. Germline V lookup: CDR1 KGHDR, CDR2 SFDVKD. The CDR3 contains 14 residues. The CDR3 DNA reads as TGTGCCACCAGGAGGGGCGCCTCCTACAATGAGCAGTTCTTC. Translated, it gives CATRRGASYNEQFF.

This clonotype was detected many times. V is TRBV18 and J is TRBJ2-3; D could derive from TRBD1 or TRBD2 (5 bases each). Germline loops: CDR1 KGHSH, CDR2 LQKENI. The CDR3 runs 14 residues. The germline V and J ends were trimmed by 5 bases and 10 bases, with 19 bases remaining between them. As DNA, the CDR3 is TGTGCCAGCTCAGAAGGGACCCTACCTGAAGCGCAGTATTTT. Translated: CASSEGTLPEAQYF.

The V call is TRBV10-3, the J call TRBJ2-7, with 12 nucleotides matching TRBD2. In germline, CDR1 is ENHRY, CDR2 SYGVKD. The V segment lost 3 bases and the J segment 5 bases; nucleotides outside the gene matches: 11. The CDR3 contains 17 residues. The CDR3 DNA reads TGTGCCATCAGTGAAACCCCGGCTAGCGGGGGGGCCAACGAGCAGTACTTC. The encoded protein is CAISETPASGGANEQYF.

In this sample, this clonotype turned up a few times. V usage is TRBV7-6 and J usage is TRBJ2-7; 7 positions agree with TRBD1. This CDR3 is 14 amino acids long. Germline V gives CDR1 SGHVS, CDR2 FNYEAQ. V was clipped by 5 bases and J by 2 bases; unmatched bases: 6. CDR3 nucleotides: TGTGCCAGCAGCGGCCGGGACAGCACCTACGAGCAGTACTTC. Its protein is CASSGRDSTYEQYF.

This clonotype occurred many times. The V and J genes are TRBV13 and TRBJ2-7, with D perhaps matching TRBD1 (5 bases). CDR3 length equals 14 residues. CDR1 is PRHDT and CDR2 is FYEKMQ in the germline V gene (reference sequence). The V and J ends lost 5 bases and 2 bases respectively, with 13 bases between them. CDR3 region: CASSARRATYEQYF. DNA of the CDR3: TGTGCCAGCAGCGCCCGCAGGGCGACCTACGAGCAGTACTTC.

This clonotype was observed at least ten times. The chain couples TRBV4-3 to TRBJ2-3; 7 nucleotides align to TRBD2. Per the germline V gene, CDR1 is LGHNA and CDR2 is YSLEER. J lost 2 bases, V lost 0 bases, and 17 bases had no gene match. This CDR3 is 20 amino acids long. The DNA of the CDR3 is TGCGCCAGCAGCCAAGAGGCCCCCCGAGCCGGGACTACCTACACAGATACGCAGTATTTT. Translated: CASSQEAPRAGTTYTDTQYF.

This sequence joins TRBV4-1 and TRBJ2-3; 10 nucleotides line up with TRBD1. The germline V gene encodes CDR1 MGHRA and CDR2 YSYEKL. The V gene end was trimmed by 2 bases and the J gene end by 0 bases; junction bases not matched to a gene: 2. The CDR3 consists of 16 residues. CDR3 protein: CASSQRTGGSTDTQYF. The CDR3 nucleotides are TGCGCCAGCAGCCAAAGGACAGGGGGAAGCACAGATACGCAGTATTTT.

This clonotype was observed at least ten times. The V call is TRBV7-2, the J call TRBJ2-2, with no clear D. The germline gives CDR1 SGHTA, CDR2 FQGNSA. Trimming cost V 3 bases and J 1 base, with 9 bases left between them. This CDR3 region has 15 residues. CDR3 sequence reads: CASSLVVKNTGELFF. CDR3 sequence (DNA): TGTGCCAGCAGCTTGGTAGTAAAGAACACCGGGGAGCTGTTTTTT.

There are many counts of this clonotype. The CDR3 reads CASRREGLWRETQYF. CDR3 nucleotides: TGTGCCAGCAGACGGGAGGGGCTCTGGCGAGAGACCCAGTACTTC. The rearrangement uses TRBV6-2 or TRBV6-3 and TRBJ2-5; 8 positions agree with TRBD2. The CDR3 runs 15 residues. J gave up 4 bases and V 6 bases, and 10 bases lay outside the gene matches. Germline lookup yields CDR1 MNHEY and CDR2 SVGEGT.

At least ten counts were recorded for this clonotype. The rearrangement links TRBV27 to TRBJ1-1, with D tentatively TRBD1 (5 bases). The CDR3 is 13 amino acids. Looked up from germline, CDR1 is MNHEY and CDR2 is SMNVEV (reference sequence). V lost 2 bases and J 1 base, leaving 5 bases between the germline ends. The CDR3, as DNA: TGTGCCAGCAGTTTACAGGGGAACACTGAAGCTTTCTTT. It translates to CASSLQGNTEAFF.

This clonotype was observed many times. The chain employs TRBV7-9 and TRBJ1-4; the match to TRBD1 covers 7 bases. The CDR3 extends over 15 amino acids. Germline V gives CDR1 SEHNR, CDR2 FQNEAQ (reference sequence). V shed 5 bases, J shed 0 bases, and the junction held 3 bases outside the gene matches. The CDR3 DNA reads as TGTGCCAGCAGCGAGGGACAGCCAACTAATGAAAAACTGTTTTTT. It encodes CASSEGQPTNEKLFF.

Within the sample, this clonotype is medium-sized. The chain combines TRBV4-3 with TRBJ1-2; D remains unclear. CDR3 length equals 14 residues. Between the trimmed V and J ends, which lost 0 bases and 2 bases, there was a span of 7 bases. Germline lookup yields CDR1 LGHNA and CDR2 YSLEER. The DNA of the CDR3 is TGCGCCAGCAGCCAAGATCTTGGAAACTATGGCTACACCTTC. This translates into CASSQDLGNYGYTF.

Only a few counts were recorded for this clonotype. V and J are TRBV12-3 or TRBV12-4 and TRBJ2-2; D remains ambiguous. This CDR3 has 13 residues. Trimming shortened V by 7 bases and J by 0 bases, and 6 bases separated the two germline ends. The CDR3 sequence is CASIDPNTGELFF. CDR3 bases: TGTGCCAGCATCGACCCGAACACCGGGGAGCTGTTTTTT.

In its sample, this clonotype was seen many times. The V gene is TRBV18, the J gene TRBJ1-2; D is possibly TRBD1 (5 bases). The V end lost 3 bases, the J end lost 6 bases, and 11 bases lay between the germline ends. The CDR3 consists of 13 residues. Germline values: CDR1 KGHSH, CDR2 LQKENI. CDR3 nucleotides: TGTGCCAGCTCACCCGAGTTGGGGCATGGCTACACCTTC. This encodes CASSPELGHGYTF.

This clonotype was seen at least ten times. V is TRBV4-2 and J is TRBJ1-4, with 9 bases that match TRBD1. Germline lookup yields CDR1 LGHNA and CDR2 YNFKEQ. With 7 bases clipped from V and 7 bases from J, the junction kept 7 bases outside the gene matches. The CDR3 totals 14 residues. The CDR3 DNA reads TGTGCCAGCACCCATGGACAGGGGTCTGAAAAACTGTTTTTT. It translates to CASTHGQGSEKLFF.

This clonotype was counted ten times or more. CDR3 sequence: CASSPVGTSKEYF. As DNA, the CDR3 is TGTGCCAGTTCCCCCGTCGGGACGTCTAAGGAGTACTTC. The chain employs TRBV6-2 or TRBV6-3 and TRBJ2-7; D tentatively reads TRBD1 or TRBD2 (5 bases each). Germline V gene sequence: CDR1 MNHEY, CDR2 SVGEGT. V was shortened by 9 bases and J by 11 bases, with 23 bases between the two germline ends. This CDR3 contains 13 residues.

This clonotype was counted many times. The rearrangement uses TRBV9 and TRBJ1-1; TRBD1 aligns across 7 bases. The CDR3 extends over 15 amino acids. After removal of 4 bases from V and 2 bases from J, the junction contained 8 bases not matched to a gene. Germline CDR1 reads SGDLS; CDR2 reads YYNGEE. The CDR3 nucleotides are TGTGCCAGCAGCTCGAGACAGGGTCTAAACACTGAAGCTTTCTTT. Encoded protein: CASSSRQGLNTEAFF.

This clonotype was counted ten times or more. The gene calls are TRBV18 and TRBJ2-1; D perhaps matches TRBD1 (6 bases). This CDR3 contains 13 residues. Germline values: CDR1 KGHSH, CDR2 LQKENI. The V gene lost 6 bases and the J gene lost 10 bases, with 16 bases spanning the gap. The DNA of the CDR3 is TGTGCCAGCTCCCGCGGACAGTCACTCGAGCAGTTCTTC. Its protein product is CASSRGQSLEQFF.

This clonotype appeared many times. The chain couples TRBV6-6 to TRBJ2-2; 9 nucleotides agree with TRBD1. Germline CDR1 MNHNY, CDR2 SVGAGI (reference sequence). V gave up 2 bases and J gave up 1 base; unmatched junction bases: 5. This CDR3 spans 17 amino acids. CDR3 DNA sequence: TGTGCCAGCAGTTACCGGGACAGGGTTTTGAACACCGGGGAGCTGTTTTTT. Translating gives CASSYRDRVLNTGELFF.

By sample fraction, this clonotype is medium-sized (0.01 to 0.1%). The gene calls are TRBV20-1 and TRBJ2-1; 9 nucleotides agree with TRBD1. The CDR3 spans 14 residues. CDR1 and CDR2 from the germline V gene are DFQATT and SNEGSKA (reference sequence). V lost 4 bases to trimming and J lost 2 bases; unmatched junction nucleotides: 3. This CDR3 is CSAIRDRAYNEQFF. CDR3 nucleotides: TGCAGTGCTATCCGGGACAGGGCCTACAATGAGCAGTTCTTC.

This clonotype was seen repeatedly, ten times or more. The chain carries TRBV3-1 and TRBJ2-3; D is possibly TRBD2 (7 bases). This CDR3 comprises 17 residues. Trimming took 0 bases from V and 1 from J, leaving 14 bases between them. Germline V CDR1 and CDR2: LGHDT, YNNKEL (reference sequence). DNA for the CDR3: TGTGCCAGCAGCCAAGATCGGCGGGGGCTTGGCACAGATACGCAGTATTTT. Translating gives CASSQDRRGLGTDTQYF.

V usage is TRBV9 and J usage is TRBJ2-3, with 11 nucleotides matching TRBD2. CDR3 length: 18 residues. V lost 3 bases and J lost 10; bases outside the gene matches: 19. Germline values: CDR1 SGDLS, CDR2 YYNGEE. The CDR3 protein is CASSASTSLSGGAGSQYF. CDR3 bases: TGTGCCAGCAGCGCCTCTACCTCCCTTAGCGGGGGGGCAGGTTCGCAGTATTTT.

This clonotype was counted many times. The gene calls are TRBV7-6 and TRBJ2-7; D remains unclear. CDR1 SGHVS and CDR2 FNYEAQ come from the germline V gene. The length of the CDR3 is 13 residues. Trimming left V 4 bases short and J 2 bases short, with 9 bases between. CDR3 bases: TGTGCCAGCAGCTCGCTAGTCGCCTACGAGCAGTACTTC. It yields the protein CASSSLVAYEQYF.